This is a list of T cell receptor beta chains from one sample in a study of siplizumab effects on memory and regulatory T cells. The protocol was immunoSEQ multiplex PCR, while the TCRdb copy is restricted to in-frame clones and leaves out a portion. The table includes about 120,000 clones, approximately 94% detected once. The sequenced sample was non-Treg CD4+ T cells sorted from blood. These receptors originate from a human donor in good health. The CDR3 runs from the conserved cysteine through the conserved F or W. D genes are given only for firm matches. Clone size, where shown, is once, few, many, or a class for clones that have expanded.

D: -
size: -
J: TRBJ2-5
V: TRBV6-1
CDR3: CASMERGQETQYF
DNA: TGTGCCAGCATGGAAAGGGGCCAGGAGACCCAGTACTTC

D: -
size: once
J: TRBJ2-5
V: TRBV15
CDR3: CATSRGPSETQYF
DNA: TGTGCCACCAGCAGAGGACCCAGCGAGACCCAGTACTTC

D: -
size: -
J: TRBJ2-1
V: TRBV5-4
CDR3: CASSFDYGEQFF
DNA: TGTGCCAGCAGCTTCGACTACGGTGAGCAGTTCTTC

D: -
size: -
J: TRBJ1-5
V: TRBV19
CDR3: CASSILRDGYNQPQHF
DNA: TGTGCCAGTAGTATACTCCGGGACGGTTACAATCAGCCCCAGCATTTT

D: TRBD1
size: -
J: TRBJ1-2
V: TRBV2
CDR3: CASSPTGAKDHGYTF
DNA: TGTGCCAGCAGTCCTACAGGGGCCAAAGACCATGGCTACACCTTC

D: -
size: -
J: TRBJ2-2
V: TRBV6-4
CDR3: CASSDTPTTGELFF
DNA: TGTGCCAGCAGTGACACTCCAACGACCGGGGAGCTGTTTTTT

D: -
size: -
J: TRBJ1-3
V: TRBV2
CDR3: CASSEDEGTIYF
DNA: TGTGCCAGCAGTGAGGACGAGGGCACCATATATTTT

D: -
size: once
J: TRBJ1-4
V: TRBV7-9
CDR3: CASSFGGEVEKLFF
DNA: TGTGCCAGCAGCTTCGGGGGGGAGGTTGAAAAACTGTTTTTT

D: TRBD2
size: -
J: TRBJ2-3
V: TRBV5-1
CDR3: CASSLVASGTDTQYF
DNA: TGCGCCAGCAGCTTGGTGGCTAGCGGAACAGATACGCAGTATTTT

D: TRBD2
size: -
J: TRBJ2-2
V: TRBV7-9
CDR3: CASRVAGGPITGELFF
DNA: TGTGCCAGCCGGGTAGCGGGAGGGCCGATAACCGGGGAGCTGTTTTTT

D: -
size: -
J: TRBJ2-7
V: TRBV2
CDR3: CASSEWLEQYF
DNA: TGTGCCAGCAGTGAGTGGCTCGAGCAGTACTTC

D: TRBD2
size: -
J: TRBJ2-7
V: TRBV25-1
CDR3: CASGGLSGHSYEQYF
DNA: TGTGCCAGCGGGGGACTAAGCGGCCACTCCTACGAGCAGTACTTC

D: TRBD1
size: -
J: TRBJ1-5
V: TRBV2
CDR3: CASSADRGSNQPQHF
DNA: TGTGCCAGCAGTGCGGACAGGGGGAGCAATCAGCCCCAGCATTTT

D: -
size: -
J: TRBJ2-5
V: TRBV2
CDR3: CASSARNTGVTQYF
DNA: TGTGCCAGCAGTGCCCGGAACACGGGTGTGACCCAGTACTTC

D: TRBD1
size: -
J: TRBJ2-5
V: TRBV5-8
CDR3: CASSPGTGGRETQYF
DNA: TGTGCCAGCAGCCCCGGGACAGGGGGACGGGAGACCCAGTACTTC

D: TRBD2
size: -
J: TRBJ2-1
V: TRBV11-2
CDR3: CASSSLAGFYNEQFF
DNA: TGTGCCAGCAGCTCACTAGCGGGGTTCTACAATGAGCAGTTCTTC

D: -
size: -
J: TRBJ1-5
V: TRBV10-3
CDR3: CAIRDSNQPQHF
DNA: TGTGCCATCCGGGATAGCAATCAGCCCCAGCATTTT

D: -
size: -
J: TRBJ1-5
V: TRBV28
CDR3: CASSFGLIYSNQPQHF
DNA: TGTGCCAGCAGTTTTGGTTTGATTTATAGCAATCAGCCCCAGCATTTT

D: TRBD1
size: -
J: TRBJ1-2
V: TRBV15
CDR3: CATSTGQGATRYGYTF
DNA: TGTGCCACCAGCACCGGACAGGGGGCCACTCGCTATGGCTACACCTTC

D: -
size: -
J: TRBJ1-3
V: TRBV5-8
CDR3: CASSLEGVTGNTIYF
DNA: TGTGCCAGCAGCTTGGAGGGGGTTACTGGAAACACCATATATTTT

D: -
size: -
J: TRBJ1-1
V: TRBV5-6
CDR3: CASSFERAEAFF
DNA: TGTGCCAGCAGCTTCGAACGCGCTGAAGCTTTCTTT

D: -
size: -
J: TRBJ1-1
V: TRBV5-1
CDR3: CASSLVSGTEAFF
DNA: TGCGCCAGCAGCTTGGTATCGGGAACTGAAGCTTTCTTT

D: -
size: -
J: TRBJ1-4
V: TRBV2
CDR3: CAIRRGSITNEKLFF
DNA: TGTGCCATACGACGTGGAAGTATTACTAATGAAAAACTGTTTTTT

D: TRBD1
size: -
J: TRBJ2-2
V: TRBV5-4
CDR3: CASSRDRVTTGELFF
DNA: TGTGCCAGCAGCAGGGACAGGGTAACCACCGGGGAGCTGTTTTTT

D: -
size: -
J: TRBJ1-1
V: TRBV10-3
CDR3: CAISADLGITEAFF
DNA: TGTGCCATCTCGGCGGATCTAGGGATCACTGAAGCTTTCTTT

D: TRBD1
size: -
J: TRBJ1-2
V: TRBV13
CDR3: CASSSTGGDYGYTF
DNA: TGTGCCAGCAGCTCGACAGGGGGGGACTATGGCTACACCTTC

D: -
size: -
J: TRBJ1-4
V: TRBV18
CDR3: CASSLTGTNEKLFF
DNA: TGTGCCAGCTCTCTAACCGGGACTAATGAAAAACTGTTTTTT

D: -
size: -
J: TRBJ2-6
V: TRBV21-1
CDR3: CATLRTPTTGVNLRKTGANVLTF
DNA: TGTGCCACCCTTCGAACCCCGACCACCGGCGTAAACTTGAGGAAGACTGGGGCCAACGTCCTGACTTTC

D: -
size: -
J: TRBJ2-3
V: TRBV5-1
CDR3: CASSNWGGYSTDTQYF
DNA: TGCGCCAGCAGTAACTGGGGCGGGTATAGCACAGATACGCAGTATTTT

D: TRBD1
size: -
J: TRBJ1-2
V: TRBV11-2
CDR3: CASSSRGQSDYGYTF
DNA: TGTGCCAGCAGCTCCAGGGGGCAGTCTGACTATGGCTACACCTTC

D: -
size: -
J: TRBJ2-7
V: TRBV30
CDR3: CAWSESGEQYF
DNA: TGTGCCTGGAGTGAAAGCGGCGAGCAGTACTTC

D: -
size: -
J: TRBJ2-2
V: TRBV4-2
CDR3: CASSSTSGTTNTGELFF
DNA: TGTGCCAGCAGCTCCACCTCCGGGACAACGAACACCGGGGAGCTGTTTTTT

D: TRBD1
size: -
J: TRBJ1-1
V: TRBV5-1
CDR3: CASTPGTGGTEAFF
DNA: TGCGCCAGCACCCCCGGGACAGGAGGCACTGAAGCTTTCTTT

D: -
size: -
J: TRBJ2-2
V: TRBV6-1
CDR3: CASSETFNPGELFF
DNA: TGTGCCAGCAGTGAAACTTTTAACCCCGGGGAGCTGTTTTTT

D: -
size: -
J: TRBJ1-2
V: TRBV6-4
CDR3: CASSAGNNYGYTF
DNA: TGTGCCAGCAGTGCGGGAAATAACTATGGCTACACCTTC

D: -
size: -
J: TRBJ1-6
V: TRBV6-1
CDR3: CASSDPRRSILSSYNSPLHF
DNA: TGTGCCAGCAGTGATCCCAGACGGAGCATTCTTAGCTCCTATAATTCACCCCTCCACTTT

D: -
size: -
J: TRBJ1-5
V: TRBV6-1
CDR3: CASSARDSNQPQHF
DNA: TGTGCCAGCAGTGCCCGGGACAGCAATCAGCCCCAGCATTTT

D: TRBD2
size: -
J: TRBJ2-3
V: TRBV7-2
CDR3: CASSGLAGSTDTQYF
DNA: TGTGCCAGCAGTGGACTAGCGGGTTCCACAGATACGCAGTATTTT

D: -
size: -
J: TRBJ1-1
V: TRBV19
CDR3: CASSIVGDTEAFF
DNA: TGTGCCAGTAGTATAGTTGGGGACACTGAAGCTTTCTTT

D: -
size: -
J: TRBJ1-2
V: TRBV11-2
CDR3: CASSLLGVYYGYTF
DNA: TGTGCCAGCAGCTTACTAGGGGTATACTATGGCTACACCTTC

D: -
size: -
J: TRBJ2-7
V: TRBV9
CDR3: CASSGARDYEQYF
DNA: TGTGCCAGCAGCGGCGCCCGGGACTACGAGCAGTACTTC

D: TRBD2
size: -
J: TRBJ2-1
V: TRBV18
CDR3: CASSATSESYNEQFF
DNA: TGTGCCAGCTCAGCAACTAGCGAATCCTACAATGAGCAGTTCTTC